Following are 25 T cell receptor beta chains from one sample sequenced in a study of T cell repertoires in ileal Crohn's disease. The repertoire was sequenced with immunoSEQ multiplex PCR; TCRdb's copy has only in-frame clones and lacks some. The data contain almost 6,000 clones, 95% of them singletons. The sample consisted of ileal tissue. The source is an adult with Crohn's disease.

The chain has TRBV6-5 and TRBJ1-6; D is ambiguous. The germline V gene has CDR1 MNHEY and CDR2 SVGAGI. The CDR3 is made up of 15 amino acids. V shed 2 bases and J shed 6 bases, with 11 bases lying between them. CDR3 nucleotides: TGTGCCAGCAGTTACGAGGGCAGATCTAATTCACCCCTCCACTTT. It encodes CASSYEGRSNSPLHF.

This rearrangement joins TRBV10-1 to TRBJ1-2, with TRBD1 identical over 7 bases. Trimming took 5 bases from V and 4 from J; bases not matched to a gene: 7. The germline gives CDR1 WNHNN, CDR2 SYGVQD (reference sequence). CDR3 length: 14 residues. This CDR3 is CASSNTDRPYGYTF. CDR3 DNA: TGCGCCAGCAGTAACACGGACAGGCCCTATGGCTACACCTTC.

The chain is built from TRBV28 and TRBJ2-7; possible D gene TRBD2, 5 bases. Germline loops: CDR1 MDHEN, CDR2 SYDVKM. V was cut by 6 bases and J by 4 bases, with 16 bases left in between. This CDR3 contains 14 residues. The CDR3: CASRTPPPGYEQYF. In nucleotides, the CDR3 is TGTGCCAGCAGGACCCCACCCCCGGGGTACGAGCAGTACTTC.

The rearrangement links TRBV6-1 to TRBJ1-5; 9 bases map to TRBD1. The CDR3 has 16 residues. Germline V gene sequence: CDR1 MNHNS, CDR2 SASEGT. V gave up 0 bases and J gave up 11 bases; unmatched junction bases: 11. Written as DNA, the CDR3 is TGTGCCAGCAGTGAAGCAGGGACAGGGTCGTCAGGGGCCCAGCATTTT. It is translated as CASSEAGTGSSGAQHF.

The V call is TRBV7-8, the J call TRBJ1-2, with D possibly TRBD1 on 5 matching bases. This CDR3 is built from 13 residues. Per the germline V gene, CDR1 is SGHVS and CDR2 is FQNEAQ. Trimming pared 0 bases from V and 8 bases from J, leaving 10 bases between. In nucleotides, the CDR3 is TGTGCCAGCAGCTTAGCGGGGGGGGACGGCTACACCTTC. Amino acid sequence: CASSLAGGDGYTF.

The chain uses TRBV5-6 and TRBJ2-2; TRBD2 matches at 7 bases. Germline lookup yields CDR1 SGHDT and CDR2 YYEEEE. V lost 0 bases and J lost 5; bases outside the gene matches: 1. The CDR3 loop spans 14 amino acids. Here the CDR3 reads CASSLAGGTGELFF. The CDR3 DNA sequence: TGTGCCAGCAGCTTGGCGGGGGGAACCGGGGAGCTGTTTTTT.

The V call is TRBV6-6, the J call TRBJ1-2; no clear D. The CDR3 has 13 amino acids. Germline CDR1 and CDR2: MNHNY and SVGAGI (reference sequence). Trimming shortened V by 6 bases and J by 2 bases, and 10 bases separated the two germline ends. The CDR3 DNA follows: TGTGCCAGCAGCCCAGGAGGAAACTATGGCTACACCTTC. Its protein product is CASSPGGNYGYTF.

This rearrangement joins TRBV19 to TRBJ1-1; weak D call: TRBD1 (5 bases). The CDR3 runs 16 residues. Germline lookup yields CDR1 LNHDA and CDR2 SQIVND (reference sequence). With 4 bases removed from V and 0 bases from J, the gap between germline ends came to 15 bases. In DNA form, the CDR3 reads TGTGCCAGTAGTACCTGGGGCCATGGGCTGAACACTGAAGCTTTCTTT. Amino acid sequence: CASSTWGHGLNTEAFF.

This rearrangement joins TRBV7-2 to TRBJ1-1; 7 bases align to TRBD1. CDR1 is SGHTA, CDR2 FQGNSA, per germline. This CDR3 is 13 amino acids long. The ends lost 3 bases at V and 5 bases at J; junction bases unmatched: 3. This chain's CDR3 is CASSFQGGTEAFF. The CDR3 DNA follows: TGTGCCAGCAGCTTCCAGGGGGGAACTGAAGCTTTCTTT.

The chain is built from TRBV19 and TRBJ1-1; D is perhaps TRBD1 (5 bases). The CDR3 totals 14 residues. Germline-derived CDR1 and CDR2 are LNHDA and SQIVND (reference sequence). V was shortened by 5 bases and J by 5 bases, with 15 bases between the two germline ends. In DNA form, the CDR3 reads TGTGCCAGTAGTCCACGTTTATCAGGGACTGAAGCTTTCTTT. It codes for CASSPRLSGTEAFF. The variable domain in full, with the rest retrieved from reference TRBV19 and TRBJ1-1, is DGGITQSPKYLFRKEGQNVTLSCEQNLNHDAMYWYRQDPGQGLRLIYYSQIVNDFQKGDIAEGYSVSREKKESFPLTVTSAQKNPTAFYLCASSPRLSGTEAFFGQGTRLTVV.

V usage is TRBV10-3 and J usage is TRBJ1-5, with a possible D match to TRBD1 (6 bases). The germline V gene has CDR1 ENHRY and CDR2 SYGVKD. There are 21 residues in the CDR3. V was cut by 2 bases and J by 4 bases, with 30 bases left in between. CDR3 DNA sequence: TGTGCCATCAGTGAGAGTCAGGTCAGGCAGGGGCGCGCGGGGGAAAATCAGCCCCAGCATTTT. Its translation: CAISESQVRQGRAGENQPQHF.

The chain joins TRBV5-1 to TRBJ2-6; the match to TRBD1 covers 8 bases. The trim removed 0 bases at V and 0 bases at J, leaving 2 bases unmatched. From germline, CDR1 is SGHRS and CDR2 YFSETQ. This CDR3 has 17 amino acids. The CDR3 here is CASSLGGTGSGANVLTF. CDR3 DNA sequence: TGCGCCAGCAGCTTGGGGGGGACAGGCTCTGGGGCCAACGTCCTGACTTTC.

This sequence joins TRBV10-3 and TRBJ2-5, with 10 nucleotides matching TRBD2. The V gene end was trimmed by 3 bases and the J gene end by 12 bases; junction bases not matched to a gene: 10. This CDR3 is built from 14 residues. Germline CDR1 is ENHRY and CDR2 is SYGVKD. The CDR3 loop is CAISDRTSGGAEYF. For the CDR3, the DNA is TGTGCCATCAGTGACCGGACTAGCGGCGGGGCCGAGTACTTC.

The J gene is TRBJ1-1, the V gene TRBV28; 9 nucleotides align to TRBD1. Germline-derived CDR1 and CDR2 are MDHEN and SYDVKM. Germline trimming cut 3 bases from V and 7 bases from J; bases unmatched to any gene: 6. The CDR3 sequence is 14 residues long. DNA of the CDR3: TGTGCCAGCAGTTTCCGTGGGACAGGGTTTGAAGCTTTCTTT. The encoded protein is CASSFRGTGFEAFF.

In DNA, the CDR3 is TGTGCCAGCAGCTGGAGGGGAGCTAGGTCCTACGAGCAGTACGTC. Translated, it gives CASSWRGARSYEQYV. The V and J genes are TRBV7-8 and TRBJ2-7; possibly TRBD2 for D (6 bases). Per germline, CDR1 SGHVS and CDR2 FQNEAQ. The CDR3 contains 15 residues. V shed 4 bases and J shed 1 base, with 14 bases lying between them.

The CDR3 is CASSLTGNTEAFF. CDR3 coding DNA: TGTGCCAGCAGCTTGACAGGGAACACTGAAGCTTTCTTT. V is TRBV7-9 and J is TRBJ1-1; D perhaps matches TRBD1 (6 bases). CDR1 and CDR2 from the germline V gene are SEHNR and FQNEAQ (reference sequence). Trimming left V 3 bases short and J 1 base short, with 6 bases between. This CDR3 has 13 amino acids.

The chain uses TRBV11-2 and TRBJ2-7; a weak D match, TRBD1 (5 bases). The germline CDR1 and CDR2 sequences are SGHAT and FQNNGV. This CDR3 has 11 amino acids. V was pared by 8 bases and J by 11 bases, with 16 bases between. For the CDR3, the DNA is TGTGCCAGCGCCGTAAAGGGGATCGAGTACTTC. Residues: CASAVKGIEYF.

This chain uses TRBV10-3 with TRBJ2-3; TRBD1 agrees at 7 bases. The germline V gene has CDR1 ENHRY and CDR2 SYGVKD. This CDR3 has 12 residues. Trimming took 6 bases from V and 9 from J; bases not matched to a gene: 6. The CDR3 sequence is CAISEGASTQYF. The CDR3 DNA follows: TGTGCCATCAGCGAGGGGGCATCGACGCAGTATTTT.

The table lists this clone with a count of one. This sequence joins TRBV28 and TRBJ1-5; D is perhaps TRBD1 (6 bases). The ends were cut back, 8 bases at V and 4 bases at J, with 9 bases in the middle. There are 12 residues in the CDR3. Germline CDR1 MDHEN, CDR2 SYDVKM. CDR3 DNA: TGTGCCAGCCGACAGGTAAATCAGCCCCAGCATTTT. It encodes CASRQVNQPQHF.

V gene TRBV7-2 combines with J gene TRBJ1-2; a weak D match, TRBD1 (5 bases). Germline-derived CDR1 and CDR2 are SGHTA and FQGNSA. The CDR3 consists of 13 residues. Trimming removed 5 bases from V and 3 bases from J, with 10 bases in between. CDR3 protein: CASSPSGDYGYTF. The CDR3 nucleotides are TGTGCCAGCAGCCCATCGGGGGACTATGGCTACACCTTC.

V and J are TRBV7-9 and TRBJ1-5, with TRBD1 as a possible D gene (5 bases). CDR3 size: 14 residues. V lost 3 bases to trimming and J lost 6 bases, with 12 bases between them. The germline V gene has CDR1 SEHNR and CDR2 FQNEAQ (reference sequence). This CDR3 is CASSFDSGGQPQHF. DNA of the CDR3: TGTGCCAGCAGCTTCGATTCGGGGGGTCAGCCCCAGCATTTT.

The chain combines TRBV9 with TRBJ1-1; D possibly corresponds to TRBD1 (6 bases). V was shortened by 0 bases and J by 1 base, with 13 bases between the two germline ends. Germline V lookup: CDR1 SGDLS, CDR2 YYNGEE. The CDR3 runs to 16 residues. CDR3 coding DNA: TGTGCCAGCAGCGTAGCAGGACAGAGGGGGAACACTGAAGCTTTCTTT. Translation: CASSVAGQRGNTEAFF.

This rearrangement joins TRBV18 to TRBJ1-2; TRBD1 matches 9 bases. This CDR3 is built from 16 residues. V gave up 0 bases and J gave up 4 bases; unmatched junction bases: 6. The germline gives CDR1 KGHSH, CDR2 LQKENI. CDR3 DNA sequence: TGTGCCAGCTCACCACCCCGGGACAGGGCGACCTATGGCTACACCTTC. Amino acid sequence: CASSPPRDRATYGYTF.

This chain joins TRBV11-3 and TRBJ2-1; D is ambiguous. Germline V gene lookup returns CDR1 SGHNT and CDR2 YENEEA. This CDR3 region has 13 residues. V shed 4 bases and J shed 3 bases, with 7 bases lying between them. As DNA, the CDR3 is TGTGCCAGCAGCTCCCGGGTCTACAATGAGCAGTTCTTC. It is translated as CASSSRVYNEQFF.

CDR3 residues: CASSLQNTEAFF. In DNA, the CDR3 is TGTGCCAGCAGTTTACAGAACACTGAAGCTTTCTTT. V usage is TRBV6-6 and J usage is TRBJ1-1; D uncertain. Germline CDR1 MNHNY, CDR2 SVGAGI (reference sequence). This CDR3 contains 12 residues. V was shortened by 4 bases and J by 1 base, with 4 bases between the two germline ends.